This TCR beta chain originates from a study of OX40 agonist ivuxolimab in advanced cancers. Study-level background: Of the patients, three showed partial responses, one with hepatocellular carcinoma and two with cutaneous melanoma. Study observations and caveats: In CD8+ T cells, expanded clones were on average more numerous than in CD4+.

Patients were ineligible given autoimmune disease history or systemic immunosuppression. The table came from immunoSEQ multiplex PCR; TCRdb's copy has only in-frame clones and leaves some out. This sample has around 140,000 clones, with about nine tenths found just once. Regarding this clone: Antigen: not known.

V lost 6 bases, J lost 2 bases, and 13 bases lay in between. The CDR3 covers 14 residues. In germline, CDR1 is MNHEY, CDR2 SMNVEV (reference sequence). This receptor was identified in an adult with an advanced solid tumor such as melanoma, head and neck, liver or kidney cancer. This specimen was CD4+ or CD8+ T cells sorted from blood, taken in a trial of the OX40 agonist ivuxolimab. The chain couples TRBV27 to TRBJ1-2, with a tentative D call TRBD1 (5 bases). CDR3 bases: TGTGCCAGCAGGGAGTCTGGGGGGAACTATGGCTACACCTTC. This encodes CASRESGGNYGYTF.